These 21 T cell receptor beta chains came from one sample sequenced in a study of regulatory T cells in long-lasting Graves disease. Time point specified: newly diagnosed GD, antithyroid drugs for less than 3 months. RNA extracted from PBMCs served as the sequencing template. Arm-PCR with iRepertoire HTBI primers amplified the CDR3 regions for these TCR beta libraries. TCRdb called the multiplex PCR reads again in MiXCR, with one record for every CDR3 protein. Of some 340,000 distinct CDR3 sequences in the sample, 12% were seen once. This sample was also put to use in a study of T cells in Graves' hyperthyroidism and ophthalmopathy.

Sequenced here: peripheral blood mononuclear cells (PBMCs), sampled at new diagnosis, from a patient treated with antithyroid drugs. The receptors stem from a woman between 18 and 29 years old with Graves disease.

This clonotype was detected only a few times. The CDR3 loop is CASSHLDNEQFF. DNA for the CDR3: TGCGCCAGCAGCCACCTGGACAATGAGCAGTTCTTC. The chain employs TRBV4-3 and TRBJ2-1; D gene unclear. CDR3 length: 12 amino acids. Germline V gene sequence: CDR1 LGHNA, CDR2 YSLEER. V was pared by 3 bases and J by 5 bases, with 5 bases between.

This clonotype appeared a few times. This rearrangement joins TRBV12-3 or TRBV12-4 to TRBJ2-1; D unclear. The CDR3 runs to 13 residues. V lost 3 bases and J lost 0, with 3 bases in between. The CDR3 region has the DNA TGTGCCAGCAGTTTGGTCTCCTACAATGAGCAGTTCTTC. Encoded protein: CASSLVSYNEQFF.

CDR3 DNA sequence: TGTGCCAGCAGTACTGGACAGGACAAGGGATACCAAGAGACCCAGTACTTC. Protein sequence: CASSTGQDKGYQETQYF. The rearrangement links TRBV6-1 to TRBJ2-5, with 7 bases that match TRBD1. This CDR3 is 17 amino acids long. CDR1 is MNHNS, CDR2 SASEGT, per germline. The ends lost 5 bases at V and 0 bases at J; junction bases unmatched: 12.

This clonotype was seen many times. V and J are TRBV29-1 and TRBJ1-2; D not resolved. CDR1 is SQVTM and CDR2 is ANQGSEA in the germline V gene. The CDR3 extends over 15 amino acids. Trimming shortened V by 4 bases and J by 0 bases, and 15 bases separated the two germline ends. CDR3 loop: CSVGPGSKPNYGYTF. The CDR3 coding sequence is TGCAGCGTTGGCCCTGGCAGTAAACCTAACTATGGCTACACCTTC.

The rearrangement uses TRBV7-6 and TRBJ2-4; a possible D gene is TRBD2 (5 bases). Germline lookup yields CDR1 SGHVS and CDR2 FNYEAQ. This CDR3 is built from 18 residues. Trimming removed 5 bases from V and 7 bases from J, with 27 bases in between. The CDR3 is CASSKSSMNEGSGNIQYF. The CDR3 coding sequence is TGTGCCAGCAGCAAAAGCTCAATGAATGAGGGCTCCGGGAACATTCAGTACTTC.

This clonotype occurred many times. The V gene is TRBV4-3, the J gene TRBJ1-2; D is perhaps TRBD1 (5 bases). The V end was cut by 1 base, the J end by 5 bases, with 8 bases between. Germline V gene lookup returns CDR1 LGHNA and CDR2 YSLEER. The CDR3 loop spans 13 amino acids. The CDR3 region is CASSQGAGYGYTF. The CDR3 DNA sequence: TGCGCCAGCAGCCAAGGGGCAGGGTATGGCTACACCTTC.

This clonotype came up many times. The chain recombines TRBV12-3 or TRBV12-4 with TRBJ1-1; a possible D gene is TRBD1 (5 bases). The CDR3 totals 15 residues. V gave up 6 bases and J gave up 2 bases, with 16 bases separating them. CDR3 region: CASRPNQGSNTEAFF. CDR3 in DNA: TGTGCCAGCAGACCTAACCAGGGCAGTAACACTGAAGCTTTCTTT.

This clonotype was counted many times. The rearrangement links TRBV12-3 or TRBV12-4 to TRBJ1-1; no reliable D call. V was clipped by 4 bases and J by 1 base, with 10 bases between them. CDR3 length: 14 amino acids. The CDR3 sequence: CASSYRAPNTEAFF. For the CDR3, the DNA is TGTGCCAGCAGTTACCGGGCCCCGAACACTGAAGCTTTCTTT.

There are many counts of this clonotype. This chain links TRBV7-2 with TRBJ2-7; 9 bases align to TRBD1. Germline V lookup: CDR1 SGHTA, CDR2 FQGNSA. V dropped 5 bases and J dropped 2; count of bases not matched to a gene: 1. The CDR3 runs 13 residues. The DNA for the CDR3 is TGTGCCAGCAGCCGGGACAGGGCCTACGAGCAGTACGTC. Its translation is CASSRDRAYEQYV.

This clonotype occurred many times. The V and J genes are TRBV19 and TRBJ1-5; TRBD1 might be the D (6 bases). Germline V gene lookup returns CDR1 LNHDA and CDR2 SQIVND (reference sequence). V lost 1 base and J 2 bases, leaving 15 bases between the germline ends. The CDR3 consists of 17 residues. CDR3 bases: TGTGCCAGTAGTATAGCAACAGGGTCCATGGGCAATCAGCCCCAGCATTTT. It translates to CASSIATGSMGNQPQHF.

The V call is TRBV9, the J call TRBJ1-6; the D gene is possibly TRBD1 (5 bases). Deletions cut 2 bases from V and 5 bases from J, with 11 bases between. Germline-derived CDR1 and CDR2 are SGDLS and YYNGEE. CDR3 length: 15 residues. The CDR3 is CASSVSTTDNSPLHF. CDR3 nucleotides: TGTGCCAGCAGCGTCTCTACGACAGATAATTCACCCCTCCACTTT.

This clonotype was counted many times. V gene TRBV30 combines with J gene TRBJ1-2; 7 bases line up with TRBD1. The V gene's germline CDR1 is GTSNPN and CDR2 SVGIG (reference sequence). CDR3 length: 14 residues. V shed 3 bases, J shed 0 bases, and the junction held 4 bases outside the gene matches. CDR3 sequence: CAWSTGTANYGYTF. CDR3 nucleotides: TGTGCCTGGAGCACCGGGACAGCTAACTATGGCTACACCTTC. Combining the CDR3 with reference TRBV30 and TRBJ1-2 gives the whole variable domain SQTIHQWPATLVQPVGSPLSLECTVEGTSNPNLYWYRQAAGRGLQLLFYSVGIGQISSEVPQNLSASRPQDRQFILSSKKLLLSDSGFYLCAWSTGTANYGYTFGSGTRLTVV.

In this sample, this clonotype turned up many times. The CDR3 DNA follows: TGTGCCAGCAGTTTAGAGACAGGGGGCCTCGGCTACACCTTC. Its translation is CASSLETGGLGYTF. The chain links TRBV12-3 or TRBV12-4 to TRBJ1-2, with 10 bases fitting TRBD1. With V trimmed by 1 base and J by 8 bases, 4 bases remained unmatched. This CDR3 has 14 amino acids.

The chain has TRBV24-1 and TRBJ2-7; perhaps TRBD1 as D (6 bases). Germline-derived CDR1 and CDR2 are KGHDR and SFDVKD. With 5 bases removed from V and 6 bases from J, the gap between germline ends came to 19 bases. The length of the CDR3 is 15 residues. This CDR3 is CATSAIGQGSSEQYF. The CDR3 coding sequence is TGTGCCACCAGTGCAATCGGCCAGGGGAGCTCCGAGCAGTACTTC.

The chain recombines TRBV4-2 with TRBJ2-1; D is possibly TRBD1 (5 bases). The CDR3 is 16 amino acids. The germline V gene encodes CDR1 LGHNA and CDR2 YNFKEQ. Trimming removed 0 bases from V and 3 bases from J, with 12 bases in between. The CDR3 reads CASSQDPQGSYNEQFF. The CDR3 DNA is TGTGCCAGCAGCCAAGACCCCCAGGGCAGCTACAATGAGCAGTTCTTC.

This clonotype was observed at least ten times. The J gene is TRBJ1-2, the V gene TRBV27; D is undetermined. The V gene lost 3 bases and the J gene lost 4 bases, with 12 bases spanning the gap. The CDR3 is made up of 14 amino acids. Germline CDR1 and CDR2: MNHEY and SMNVEV (reference sequence). CDR3 region: CASSFIADAYGYTF. In nucleotides, the CDR3 is TGTGCCAGCAGTTTTATAGCGGATGCCTATGGCTACACCTTC.

This clonotype was counted ten times or more. This chain connects TRBV7-3 to TRBJ2-2; perhaps TRBD2 as D (5 bases). The CDR3 is 13 residues long. Trimming stripped 5 bases from V and 3 bases from J, with 7 bases between. Germline V lookup: CDR1 SGHTA, CDR2 FQGTGA. CDR3 nucleotides: TGTGCCAGCAGCCAGGACTACACCGGGGAGCTGTTTTTT. This codes for CASSQDYTGELFF.

The chain is built from TRBV27 and TRBJ2-5; perhaps TRBD2 as D (5 bases). Trimming cost V 6 bases and J 9 bases, with 23 bases left between them. The CDR3 sequence is 15 residues long. CDR1 is MNHEY and CDR2 is SMNVEV in the germline V gene (reference sequence). The CDR3 loop is CASRPQPSPVGAQYF. CDR3 sequence (DNA): TGTGCCAGCAGACCCCAACCCAGTCCAGTCGGGGCCCAGTACTTC.

This clonotype was detected many times. The genes are TRBV5-6 and TRBJ2-3; D possibly corresponds to TRBD1 (6 bases). CDR3 length: 16 amino acids. Germline CDR1 and CDR2: SGHDT and YYEEEE. V lost 5 bases, J lost 3 bases, and 19 bases lay in between. The CDR3 spells CASRGNREIVTDTQYF. CDR3 in DNA: TGTGCCAGCAGGGGCAACAGGGAGATTGTAACAGATACGCAGTATTTT.

This clonotype appeared many times. This sequence joins TRBV6-2 or TRBV6-3 and TRBJ2-7, with D possibly called TRBD1 or TRBD2 (6 bases each). Germline lookup yields CDR1 MNHEY and CDR2 SVGEGT. This CDR3 contains 16 residues. V lost 7 bases, J lost 5 bases, and 24 bases lay in between. The CDR3 DNA reads TGTGCCAGCAACGGAAGGGGGGCAGGGGATGGCCACGAGCAGTACTTC. Its protein is CASNGRGAGDGHEQYF.

Concerning this clonotype: It may be a read error: a sequence one base away is much more abundant. This chain connects TRBV6-1 to TRBJ2-1; 8 bases line up with TRBD2. CDR3 size: 18 residues. CDR1 and CDR2 from the germline V gene are MNHNS and SASEGT. The CDR3 region is CASSPGPFSGTSYDEQFF. In nucleotides, the CDR3 is TGTGCCAGCAGTCCGGGACCTTTTAGCGGGACCTCCTACGATGAGCAGTTCTTC.